Below are 21 T cell receptor beta chains sequenced from a single sample in a study of T cells in women clearing cervical HPV infection. The protocol was immunoSEQ multiplex PCR, while the TCRdb copy is restricted to in-frame clones and leaves out a portion. This table lists 31,000 or so clones. The sample taken for sequencing was blood buffy coat. Receptors originate from a woman between 18 and 69 years old with a cervical HPV16 infection that either progressed to CIN3+ or cleared (not recorded which).

In the case of this clone: Coverage ceases 3 residues before the CDR3 finishes, and the germline J gene fills in the end. The chain carries TRBV2 and TRBJ2-5; 7 positions agree with TRBD1. V was pared by 3 bases and J by 5 bases, with 12 bases of the junction left unmatched. Germline V gives CDR1 SNHLY, CDR2 FYNNEI. This CDR3 contains 16 residues. CDR3 DNA (partial): TGTGCCAGCAGTGATTCACGGACAGGCGGGTTGGAGACC. The encoded protein is CASSDSRTGGLET. The entire CDR3 protein reads CASSDSRTGGLETQYF.

A note on this clone: The read falls 3 residues short of the CDR3 end, and the missing part is taken from the germline J gene. V is TRBV5-1 and J is TRBJ2-5; 8 positions match TRBD2. V shed 4 bases, J shed 5 bases, and the junction held 7 bases outside the gene matches. This CDR3 has 14 residues. The germline V gene encodes CDR1 SGHRS and CDR2 YFSETQ. The DNA read from the CDR3 is TGCGCCAGCAGCGAATTCGGGACTAGGGAGACC. Amino acid sequence: CASSEFGTRET. The full CDR3 protein is CASSEFGTRETQYF.

About this clone itself: Coverage ceases 3 residues before the CDR3 finishes, and the germline J gene fills in the end. This chain connects TRBV5-4 to TRBJ2-7; D remains unclear. The germline V gene encodes CDR1 SGHNT and CDR2 YYREEE (reference sequence). V lost 0 bases, J lost 4 bases, and 11 bases lay in between. The CDR3 is 14 residues long. The CDR3 spells CASSLGPDKYEQYF. CDR3 DNA (partial): TGTGCCAGCAGCTTGGGCCCCGACAAGTACGAG. Full variable domain (missing parts from reference TRBV5-4 and TRBJ2-7): ETGVTQSPTHLIKTRGQQVTLRCSSQSGHNTVSWYQQALGQGPQFIFQYYREEENGRGNFPPRFSGLQFPNYSSELNVNALELDDSALYLCASSLGPDKYEQYFGPGTRLTVT.

Turning to this clone: The read gets to within 3 residues of the CDR3 end, and the germline J gene fills in the rest. The chain joins TRBV14 to TRBJ1-3; D is unclear. Germline lookup yields CDR1 SGHDN and CDR2 FVKESK. V was cut by 3 bases and J by 2 bases, with 8 bases left in between. The CDR3 covers 14 residues. The CDR3 protein is CASSQGWPGNTIYF. The DNA read from the CDR3 is TGTGCCAGCAGCCAGGGCTGGCCTGGAAACACC.

Concerning this clone itself: Sequencing ends 3 residues short of the CDR3 end; the germline J gene provides the rest. This rearrangement joins TRBV6-1 to TRBJ2-3; 8 nucleotides line up with TRBD1. The CDR3 totals 16 residues. The V and J ends lost 2 bases and 3 bases, in that order; junction bases with no gene match: 7. Germline CDR1 reads MNHNS; CDR2 reads SASEGT. The part of the CDR3 DNA that was read is TGTGCCAGCAGTGAATTCCCAGGGGGCACGACAGATACG. Protein: CASSEFPGGTTDT. The full CDR3 is CASSEFPGGTTDTQYF.

A note on this clone: The read is 3 residues too short to cover the CDR3 end, so that end is filled in from the germline J gene. The chain carries TRBV6-4 and TRBJ2-3; 9 positions match TRBD2. Germline V lookup: CDR1 MRHNA, CDR2 SNTAGT. V lost 6 bases, J lost 8 bases, and 12 bases stayed unmatched. This CDR3 comprises 15 residues. CDR3 sequence reads: CASSLNSGGDSTQYF. CDR3 DNA, as far as it was read: TGTGCCAGCAGCCTAAATAGCGGGGGAGACAGTACG.

As to this clone: The read terminates 3 residues before the CDR3 end, so the remaining end is supplied by the germline J gene. V and J are TRBV7-3 and TRBJ2-6; maybe TRBD2 (6 bases). CDR3 length: 16 amino acids. CDR1 is SGHTA, CDR2 FQGTGA, per germline. V lost 2 bases and J lost 0, with 8 bases in between. The sequenced part of the CDR3 DNA is TGTGCCAGCAGCTTAGGGGGGTTCTCTGGGGCCAACGTC. It specifies CASSLGGFSGANV. The whole CDR3 sequence reads CASSLGGFSGANVLTF.

Of note for this clone: The read terminates 3 residues ahead of where the CDR3 ends, so the germline J gene completes it. The chain employs TRBV2 and TRBJ1-3; TRBD1 matches at 7 bases. The germline CDR1 and CDR2 sequences are SNHLY and FYNNEI. There are 14 residues in the CDR3. J gave up 4 bases and V 5 bases, and 5 bases lay outside the gene matches. CDR3: CASSRQGPGNTIYF. CDR3 bases read: TGTGCCAGCAGTCGACAGGGCCCGGGAAACACC.

A word on this clone: The CDR3 end is not reached by the read, which stops 3 residues before it; the germline J gene fills it in. The genes are TRBV20-1 and TRBJ2-7; weak D call: TRBD1 (5 bases). The CDR3 loop spans 14 amino acids. Germline CDR1 DFQATT, CDR2 SNEGSKA (reference sequence). V was pared by 0 bases and J by 5 bases, with 14 bases between. CDR3: CSARDYRLRDEQYF. The sequenced part of the CDR3 DNA is TGCAGTGCTAGAGACTACAGGTTAAGGGACGAG.

This clone registers medium-sized (0.01 to 0.1%) by frequency. The read terminates 3 residues before the CDR3 end, so the remaining end is supplied by the germline J gene. The chain is built from TRBV6-1 and TRBJ1-4, with 7 bases lining up with TRBD1. Trimming removed 3 bases from V and 7 bases from J; junction bases left unmatched: 8. CDR3 length equals 15 residues. Per germline, CDR1 MNHNS and CDR2 SASEGT. CDR3 bases read: TGTGCCAGCAGTGAGATAACAGGGGAGGGTGAAAAA. The encoded protein is CASSEITGEGEK. The complete CDR3 sequence is CASSEITGEGEKLFF.

Turning to this clone: The sequenced fragment ends 3 residues before the CDR3 boundary, so the rest is inferred from the germline J gene. The chain recombines TRBV2 with TRBJ2-2, with D perhaps TRBD1 (5 bases). The germline gives CDR1 SNHLY, CDR2 FYNNEI. The CDR3 sequence is 16 residues long. V lost 5 bases and J lost 2, with 15 bases in between. CDR3 sequence: CASSQIGAENTGELFF. The CDR3 bases that were read are TGTGCCAGCAGTCAAATAGGGGCAGAAAACACCGGGGAG.

Remarks on this clone: The CDR3 end falls 3 residues outside the read, so it is completed with the germline J gene. The chain couples TRBV7-2 to TRBJ1-2; D is possibly TRBD1 (6 bases). Per germline, CDR1 SGHTA and CDR2 FQGNSA. Trimming shortened V by 5 bases and J by 4 bases, and 14 bases separated the two germline ends. The CDR3 covers 14 residues. The DNA read from the CDR3 is TGTGCCAGCAGCGGGACGACAGGAGCCTATGGC. Amino acids: CASSGTTGAYG. The CDR3 in its entirety is CASSGTTGAYGYTF.

The sequenced part of the CDR3 DNA is TGTGCCAGCAGTTGGGACTTCACAGATACG. Translation gives CASSWDFTDT. The entire CDR3 is CASSWDFTDTQYF. The rearrangement joins TRBV6-2 or TRBV6-3 to TRBJ2-3, with TRBD2 as a possible D gene (6 bases). The observed sequence ends 3 residues before the CDR3 terminus, with the missing tail filled in from the germline J gene. Germline assignment: CDR1 MNHEY and CDR2 SVGEGT. The CDR3 contains 13 residues. Trimming took 4 bases from V and 2 from J, leaving 7 bases between them.

On this clone: Read coverage stops 3 residues before the CDR3 terminus; the germline J gene supplies the remainder. The gene calls are TRBV19 and TRBJ1-2; D possibly corresponds to TRBD1 (6 bases). The CDR3 sequence is 16 residues long. Germline V CDR1 and CDR2: LNHDA, SQIVND (reference sequence). CDR3 protein: CASSIDATGFLDTYTF. The sequenced CDR3 bases are TGTGCCAGTAGTATAGACGCTACAGGGTTTCTAGATACC.

The CDR3 sequence: CASSPGVANTGELFF. The CDR3 bases that were read are TGTGCCAGCAGCCCCGGGGTCGCAAACACCGGGGAG. The chain joins TRBV5-4 to TRBJ2-2, with a tentative D call TRBD2 (5 bases). The DNA ends 3 residues before the CDR3 does, and the rest of the CDR3 is filled in from the germline J gene. Germline assignment: CDR1 SGHNT and CDR2 YYREEE (reference sequence). Trimming stripped 4 bases from V and 2 bases from J, with 12 bases between. CDR3 length equals 15 residues.

A word on this clone: The read comes to an end 3 residues before the CDR3 does, leaving the germline J gene to fill in the end. V gene TRBV7-2 combines with J gene TRBJ2-7, with a possible D match to TRBD2 (6 bases). The length of the CDR3 is 13 residues. V lost 5 bases to trimming and J lost 3 bases, with 11 bases between them. CDR1 and CDR2 from the germline V gene are SGHTA and FQGNSA. CDR3 DNA, as far as it was read: TGTGCCAGCAGCAACCCTAGCGACTACGAG. Amino acids: CASSNPSDYE. The full-length CDR3 reads as CASSNPSDYEQYF.

Points on this clone: The CDR3 end is not reached by the read, which stops 3 residues before it; the germline J gene fills it in. The chain couples TRBV5-1 to TRBJ2-5, with D unresolved. Deletions cut 0 bases from V and 2 bases from J, with 8 bases between. Germline-derived CDR1 and CDR2 are SGHRS and YFSETQ. There are 14 residues in the CDR3. Incomplete CDR3 DNA: TGCGCCAGCAGCTTGGGTCAGGCTCAAGAGACC. This codes for CASSLGQAQET. The complete CDR3 protein is CASSLGQAQETQYF.

As concerns this clone: With the read ending 3 residues before the CDR3 end, the germline J gene is used to fill in that end. J is TRBJ2-7 and V is TRBV10-3; D perhaps matches TRBD2 (6 bases). The CDR3 contains 15 residues. V lost 5 bases, J lost 2 bases, and 16 bases lay in between. Germline assignment: CDR1 ENHRY and CDR2 SYGVKD. CDR3 loop: CAISRDSGSTYEQYF. The DNA read from the CDR3 is TGTGCCATCAGTCGTGATAGCGGTAGCACCTACGAG.

Concerning this clone: The CDR3 is cut off 3 residues early in the read; its end comes from the germline J gene. The chain joins TRBV7-9 to TRBJ2-3, with unresolved D. The germline V gene encodes CDR1 SEHNR and CDR2 FQNEAQ (reference sequence). V was trimmed by 5 bases and J by 3 bases, leaving 3 bases between them. The CDR3 has 11 amino acids. Partial CDR3 DNA: TGTGCCAGCAGCGCGACAGATACG. Translated: CASSATDT. The complete CDR3 reads CASSATDTQYF.

For this clone: From the germline J gene comes the end of the CDR3, since the read stops 3 residues before it. The chain links TRBV7-9 to TRBJ2-2, with D perhaps TRBD1 (5 bases). Between the trimmed V and J ends, which lost 5 bases and 4 bases, there was a span of 11 bases. This CDR3 is built from 14 residues. Germline V CDR1 and CDR2: SEHNR, FQNEAQ (reference sequence). Here the CDR3 reads CASSPTALTGELFF. The part of the CDR3 DNA that was read is TGTGCCAGCAGCCCGACAGCACTCACCGGGGAG.

Worth noting for this clone: The read ends 3 residues before the CDR3 terminus; that terminus is restored from the germline J gene. This sequence joins TRBV7-6 and TRBJ2-3; D is unresolved. From germline, CDR1 is SGHVS and CDR2 FNYEAQ. There are 15 residues in the CDR3. Trimming took off 5 bases at V and 2 bases at J, with 14 bases between the two ends. The part of the CDR3 DNA that was read is TGTGCCAGCAGCCTCCTACTTTACCCCACAGATACG. This translates into CASSLLLYPTDT. The full CDR3 reads CASSLLLYPTDTQYF. The full variable domain, in which reference TRBV7-6 and TRBJ2-3 provide the parts outside the CDR3, is GAGVSQSPRYKVTKRGQDVALRCDPISGHVSLYWYRQALGQGPEFLTYFNYEAQQDKSGLPNDRFSAERPEGSISTLTIQRTEQRDSAMYRCASSLLLYPTDTQYFGPGTRLTVL.